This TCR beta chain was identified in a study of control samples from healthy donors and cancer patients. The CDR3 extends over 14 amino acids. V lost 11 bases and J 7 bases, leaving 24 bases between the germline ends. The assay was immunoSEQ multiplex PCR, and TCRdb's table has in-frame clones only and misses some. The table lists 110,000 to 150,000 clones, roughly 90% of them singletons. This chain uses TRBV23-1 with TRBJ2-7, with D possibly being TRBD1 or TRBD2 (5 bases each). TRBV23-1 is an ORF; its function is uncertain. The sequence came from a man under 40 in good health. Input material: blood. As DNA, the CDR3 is TGCGCCCCAGTGGGGGTGGCGATCTTGGAAGAGCAGTACTTC. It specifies CAPVGVAILEEQYF.